This TCR beta chain was captured in a study of response to subunit inactivated influenza vaccine. The CDR3 covers 14 residues. Germline V lookup: CDR1 ENHRY, CDR2 SYGVKD. V shed 4 bases and J shed 4 bases, with 12 bases lying between them. MiXCR, applied by TCRdb to the RT-PCR reads, yields one record per CDR3 protein. This table has about 780,000 distinct CDR3 sequences, under 20% appearing once. This clonotype was obtained from a man over 45 who received an inactivated influenza vaccine. The specimen was PBMCs from blood, collected 5 days after vaccination. V gene TRBV10-3 combines with J gene TRBJ2-3, with D tentatively TRBD2 (5 bases). The chain's CDR3 is CAISGLLEADTQYF. DNA for the CDR3: TGTGCCATCAGTGGTCTCCTGGAGGCAGATACGCAGTATTTT.